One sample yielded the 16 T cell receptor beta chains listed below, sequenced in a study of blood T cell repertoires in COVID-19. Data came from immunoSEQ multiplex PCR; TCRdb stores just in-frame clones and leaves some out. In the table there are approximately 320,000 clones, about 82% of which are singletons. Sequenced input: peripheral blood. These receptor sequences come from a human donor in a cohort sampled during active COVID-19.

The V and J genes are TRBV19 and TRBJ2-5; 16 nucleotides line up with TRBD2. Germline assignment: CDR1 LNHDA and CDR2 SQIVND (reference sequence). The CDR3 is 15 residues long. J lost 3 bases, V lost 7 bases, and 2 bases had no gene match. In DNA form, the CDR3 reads TGTGCCAGTATGGGACTAGCGGGGGGGGAAGAGACCCAGTACTTC. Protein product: CASMGLAGGEETQYF.

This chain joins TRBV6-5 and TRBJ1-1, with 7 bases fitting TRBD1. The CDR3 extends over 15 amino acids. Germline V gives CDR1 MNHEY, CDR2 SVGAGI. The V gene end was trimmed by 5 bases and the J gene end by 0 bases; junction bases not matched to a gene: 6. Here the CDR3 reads CASSQGQILNTEAFF. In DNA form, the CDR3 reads TGTGCCAGCAGTCAGGGACAGATCTTGAACACTGAAGCTTTCTTT.

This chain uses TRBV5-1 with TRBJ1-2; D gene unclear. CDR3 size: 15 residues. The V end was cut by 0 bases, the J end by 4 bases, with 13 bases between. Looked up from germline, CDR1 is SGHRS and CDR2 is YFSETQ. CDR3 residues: CASSLAGGPAYGYTF. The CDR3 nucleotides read TGCGCCAGCAGCTTGGCCGGCGGGCCGGCCTATGGCTACACCTTC.

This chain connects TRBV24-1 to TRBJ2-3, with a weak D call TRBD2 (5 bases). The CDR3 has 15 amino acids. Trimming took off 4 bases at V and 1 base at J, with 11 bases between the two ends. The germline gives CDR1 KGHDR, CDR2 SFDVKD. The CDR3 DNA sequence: TGTGCCACCAGTGAAGGGTTGAGGGGCACAGATACGCAGTATTTT. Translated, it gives CATSEGLRGTDTQYF.

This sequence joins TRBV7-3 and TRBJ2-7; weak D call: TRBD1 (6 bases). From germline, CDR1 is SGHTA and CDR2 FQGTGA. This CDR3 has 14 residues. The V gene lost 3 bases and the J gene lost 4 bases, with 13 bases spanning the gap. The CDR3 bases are TGTGCCAGCAGCTTTGGGGACATTCCTTACGAGCAGTACTTC. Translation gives CASSFGDIPYEQYF. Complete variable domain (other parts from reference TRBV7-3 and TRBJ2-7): GAGVSQTPSNKVTEKGKYVELRCDPISGHTALYWYRQSLGQGPEFLIYFQGTGAADDSGLPNDRFFAVRPEGSVSTLKIQRTERGDSAVYLCASSFGDIPYEQYFGPGTRLTVT.

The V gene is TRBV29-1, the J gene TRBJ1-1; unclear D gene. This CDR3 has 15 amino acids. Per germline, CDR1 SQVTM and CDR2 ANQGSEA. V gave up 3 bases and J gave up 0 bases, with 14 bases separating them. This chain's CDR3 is CSVEKDARMNTEAFF. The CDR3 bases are TGCAGCGTTGAGAAAGATGCGAGAATGAACACTGAAGCTTTCTTT.

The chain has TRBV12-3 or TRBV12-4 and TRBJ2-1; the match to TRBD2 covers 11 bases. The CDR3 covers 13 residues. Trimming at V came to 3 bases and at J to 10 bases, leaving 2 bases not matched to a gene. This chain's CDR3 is CASSFSSGGEQFF. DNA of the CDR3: TGTGCCAGCAGTTTCTCTAGCGGGGGGGAGCAGTTCTTC.

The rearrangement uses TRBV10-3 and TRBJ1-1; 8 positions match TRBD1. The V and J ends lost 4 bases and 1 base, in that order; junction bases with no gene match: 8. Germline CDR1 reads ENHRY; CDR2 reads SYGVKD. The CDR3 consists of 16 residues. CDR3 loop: CAISGSGGGPNTEAFF. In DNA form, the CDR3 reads TGTGCCATCAGTGGATCAGGGGGCGGACCGAACACTGAAGCTTTCTTT.

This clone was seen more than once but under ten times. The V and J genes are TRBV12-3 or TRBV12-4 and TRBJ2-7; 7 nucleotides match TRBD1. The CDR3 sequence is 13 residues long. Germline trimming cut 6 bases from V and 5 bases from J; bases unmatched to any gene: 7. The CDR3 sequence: CASRPQGSDEQYF. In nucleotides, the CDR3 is TGTGCCAGCAGACCACAGGGGTCAGACGAGCAGTACTTC.

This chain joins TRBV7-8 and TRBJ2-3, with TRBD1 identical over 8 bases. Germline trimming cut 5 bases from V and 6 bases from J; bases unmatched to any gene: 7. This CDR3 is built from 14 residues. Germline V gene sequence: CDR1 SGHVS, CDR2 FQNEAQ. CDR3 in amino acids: CASSILRGPDTQYF. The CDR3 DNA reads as TGTGCCAGCAGCATCCTCAGGGGGCCGGATACGCAGTATTTT.

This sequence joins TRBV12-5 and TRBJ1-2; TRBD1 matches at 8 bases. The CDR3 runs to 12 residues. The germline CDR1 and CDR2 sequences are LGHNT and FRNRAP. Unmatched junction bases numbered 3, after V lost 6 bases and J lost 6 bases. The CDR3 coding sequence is TGTGCTAGTGGGGAGACAGGGGATGGCTACACCTTC. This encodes CASGETGDGYTF.

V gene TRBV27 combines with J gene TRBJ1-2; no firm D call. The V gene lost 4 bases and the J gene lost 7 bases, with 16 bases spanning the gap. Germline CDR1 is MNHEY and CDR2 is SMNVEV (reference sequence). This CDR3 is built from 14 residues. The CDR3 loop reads CASSSNRESTGYTF. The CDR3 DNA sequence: TGTGCCAGCAGTTCGAACCGGGAGTCCACTGGCTACACCTTC.

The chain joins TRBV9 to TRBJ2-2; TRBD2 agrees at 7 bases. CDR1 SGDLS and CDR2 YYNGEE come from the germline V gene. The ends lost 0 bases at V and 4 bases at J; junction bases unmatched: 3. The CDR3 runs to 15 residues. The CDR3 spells CASSVVSGPTGELFF. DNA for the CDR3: TGTGCCAGCAGCGTAGTTAGCGGGCCCACCGGGGAGCTGTTTTTT.

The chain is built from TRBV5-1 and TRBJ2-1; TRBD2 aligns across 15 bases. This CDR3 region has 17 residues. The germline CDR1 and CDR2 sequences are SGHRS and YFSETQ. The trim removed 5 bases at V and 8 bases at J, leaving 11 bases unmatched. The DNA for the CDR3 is TGCGCCAGCAGAACGACCCGGACTAGCGGGGGGGCCGATGAGCAGTTCTTC. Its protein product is CASRTTRTSGGADEQFF.

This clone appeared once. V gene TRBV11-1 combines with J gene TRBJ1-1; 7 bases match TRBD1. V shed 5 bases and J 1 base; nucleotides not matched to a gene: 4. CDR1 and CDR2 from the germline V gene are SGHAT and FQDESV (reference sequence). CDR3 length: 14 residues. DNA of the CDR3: TGTGCCAGCAGCCATCGGACAGGGAACACTGAAGCTTTCTTT. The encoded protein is CASSHRTGNTEAFF.

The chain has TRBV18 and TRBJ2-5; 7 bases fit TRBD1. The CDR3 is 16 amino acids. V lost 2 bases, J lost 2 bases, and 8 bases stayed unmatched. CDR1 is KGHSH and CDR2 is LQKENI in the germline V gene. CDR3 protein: CASSPSKTGWQETQYF. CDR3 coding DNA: TGTGCCAGCTCACCAAGTAAGACAGGGTGGCAAGAGACCCAGTACTTC. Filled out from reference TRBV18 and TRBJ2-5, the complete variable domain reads NAGVMQNPRHLVRRRGQEARLRCSPMKGHSHVYWYRQLPEEGLKFMVYLQKENIIDESGMPKERFSAEFPKEGPSILRIQQVVRGDSAAYFCASSPSKTGWQETQYFGPGTRLLVL.